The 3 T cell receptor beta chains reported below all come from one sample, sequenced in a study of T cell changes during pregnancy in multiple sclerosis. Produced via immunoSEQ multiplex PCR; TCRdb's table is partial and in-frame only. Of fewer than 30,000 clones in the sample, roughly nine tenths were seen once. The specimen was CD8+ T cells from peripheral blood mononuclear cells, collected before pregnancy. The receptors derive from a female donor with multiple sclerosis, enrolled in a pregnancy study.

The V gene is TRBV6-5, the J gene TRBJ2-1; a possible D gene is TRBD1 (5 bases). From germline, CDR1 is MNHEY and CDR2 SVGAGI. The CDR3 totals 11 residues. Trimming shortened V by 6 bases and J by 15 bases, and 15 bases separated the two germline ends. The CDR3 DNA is TGTGCCAGCAGCTCTAATCAGGGTCGGTTCTTC. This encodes CASSSNQGRFF.

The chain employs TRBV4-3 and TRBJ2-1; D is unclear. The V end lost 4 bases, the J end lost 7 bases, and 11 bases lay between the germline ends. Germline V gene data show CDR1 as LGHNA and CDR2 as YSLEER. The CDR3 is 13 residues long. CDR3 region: CASSRSHGNEQFF. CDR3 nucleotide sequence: TGCGCCAGCAGCCGGAGCCATGGGAATGAGCAGTTCTTC.

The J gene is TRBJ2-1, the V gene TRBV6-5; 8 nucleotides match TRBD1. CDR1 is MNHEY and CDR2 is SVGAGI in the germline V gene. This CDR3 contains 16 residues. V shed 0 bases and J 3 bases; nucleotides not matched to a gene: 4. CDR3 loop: CASSYSTGQVYNEQFF. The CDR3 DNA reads TGTGCCAGCAGTTACTCTACGGGACAGGTCTACAATGAGCAGTTCTTC.